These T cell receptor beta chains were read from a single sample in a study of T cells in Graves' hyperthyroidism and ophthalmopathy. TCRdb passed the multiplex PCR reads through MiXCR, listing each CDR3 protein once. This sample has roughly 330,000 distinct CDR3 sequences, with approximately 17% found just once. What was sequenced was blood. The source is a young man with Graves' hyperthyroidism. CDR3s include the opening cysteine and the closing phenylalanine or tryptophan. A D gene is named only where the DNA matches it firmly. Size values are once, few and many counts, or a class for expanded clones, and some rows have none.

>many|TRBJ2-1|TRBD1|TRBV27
CASSSRQGVYNEQFF
TGTGCCAGCAGTTCCAGACAGGGGGTGTACAATGAGCAGTTCTTC
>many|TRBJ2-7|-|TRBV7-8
CASSLDYYEQYF
TGTGCCAGCAGCTTAGACTACTACGAGCAGTACTTC
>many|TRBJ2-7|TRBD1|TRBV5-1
CASSRGTGSPYEQYF
TGCGCCAGCAGCCGCGGGACAGGGTCACCCTACGAGCAGTACTTC
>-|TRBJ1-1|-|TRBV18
CASSLDVGRYTEAFF
TGTGCCAGCTCACTAGACGTAGGAAGGTACACTGAAGCTTTCTTT
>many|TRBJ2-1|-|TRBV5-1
CASSLVPDNEQFF
TGCGCCAGCAGCTTGGTTCCCGACAATGAGCAGTTCTTC
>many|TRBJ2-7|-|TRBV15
CATSRAASYEQYF
TGTGCCACCAGCAGAGCGGCTAGCTACGAGCAGTACTTC
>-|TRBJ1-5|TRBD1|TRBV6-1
CASGQGGFGNQPQHF
TGTGCCAGCGGGCAGGGGGGATTTGGCAATCAGCCCCAGCATTTT
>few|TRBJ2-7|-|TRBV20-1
CSARGRSGYEQYF
TGCAGTGCTAGAGGAAGAAGTGGCTACGAGCAGTACTTC
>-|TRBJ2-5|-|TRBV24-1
CATSDATTNQETRYF
TGTGCCACCAGTGATGCGACTACAAATCAAGAGACCCGGTACTTC
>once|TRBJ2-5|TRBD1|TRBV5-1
CASSRRTGSQETQYF
TGCGCCAGCAGCCGCAGGACAGGGAGCCAGGAGACCCAGTACTTC
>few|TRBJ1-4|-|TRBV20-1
CSARTRGDSGEKLFF
TGCAGTGCTAGAACCCGTGGGGACTCGGGTGAAAAACTGTTTTTT
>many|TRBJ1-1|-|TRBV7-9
CASSFPGQGQAFF
TGTGCCAGCAGCTTCCCAGGACAAGGTCAAGCTTTCTTT
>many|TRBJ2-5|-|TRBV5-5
CASSRLEETQYF
TGTGCCAGCAGCCGACTGGAAGAGACCCAGTACTTC
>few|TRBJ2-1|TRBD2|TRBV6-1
CASSLLAGADEQFF
TGTGCCAGCAGCTTACTAGCGGGAGCCGATGAGCAGTTCTTC
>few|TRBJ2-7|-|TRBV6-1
CASSHYGRGGVLTHEQYF
TGTGCCAGCAGTCATTACGGCCGAGGGGGAGTATTAACCCACGAGCAGTACTTC
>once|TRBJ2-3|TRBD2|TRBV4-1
CASSQGTAGVGTDTQYF
TGCGCCAGCAGCCAAGGGACAGCGGGAGTCGGAACAGATACGCAGTATTTT
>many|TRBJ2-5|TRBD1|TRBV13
CASSQTGLETQYF
TGTGCCAGCAGCCAGACAGGGCTAGAGACCCAGTACTTC
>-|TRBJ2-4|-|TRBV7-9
CASSPLSIQYF
TGTGCCAGCAGCCCGTTGTCCATTCAGTACTTC
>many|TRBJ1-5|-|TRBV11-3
CASSLIQKFYSNQPQHF
TGTGCCAGCAGCTTAATACAGAAATTTTATAGCAATCAGCCCCAGCATTTT
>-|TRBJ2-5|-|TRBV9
CASTRTARAETQYF
TGTGCCAGCACCCGGACAGCTCGGGCAGAGACCCAGTACTTC
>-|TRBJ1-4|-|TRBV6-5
CASSYSRRAEKLFF
TGTGCCAGCAGTTACTCGAGAAGGGCTGAAAAACTGTTTTTT